The clone carrying this TCR beta chain was recorded at least ten times. What it recognizes is unknown. The data are from a study of T cells in Graves' hyperthyroidism and ophthalmopathy. Authors of the study amplified TCR beta CDR3 regions from RNA transcripts. Primed by the HTBI set, a first-round RT-PCR was run on the TCR CDR3. TCRdb passed the multiplex PCR reads through MiXCR, listing each CDR3 protein once. The data show approximately 370,000 distinct CDR3 sequences, about 15% seen once. Losses at the gene ends were 1 base for V and 4 bases for J; bases not matched to a gene: 0. CDR3 size: 15 residues. Germline V lookup: CDR1 GTSNPN, CDR2 SVGIG (reference sequence). Uncontrolled infection, other autoimmune disease, pregnancy or lactation disqualified patients from enrolment. Extraction of PBMCs used under 13 ml of fresh peripheral blood. General study points: Stable hyperthyroidism was told apart from ophthalmopathy by a model built on 13 V-J features.

The clonotype was recovered from a woman in her twenties or thirties with Graves' hyperthyroidism. Sequencing was done on a sample of blood. The rearrangement links TRBV30 to TRBJ2-1; the match to TRBD2 covers 14 bases. CDR3 in amino acids: CAWSGTSGRYNEQFF. CDR3 nucleotide sequence: TGTGCCTGGAGTGGGACTAGCGGGAGGTACAATGAGCAGTTCTTC.